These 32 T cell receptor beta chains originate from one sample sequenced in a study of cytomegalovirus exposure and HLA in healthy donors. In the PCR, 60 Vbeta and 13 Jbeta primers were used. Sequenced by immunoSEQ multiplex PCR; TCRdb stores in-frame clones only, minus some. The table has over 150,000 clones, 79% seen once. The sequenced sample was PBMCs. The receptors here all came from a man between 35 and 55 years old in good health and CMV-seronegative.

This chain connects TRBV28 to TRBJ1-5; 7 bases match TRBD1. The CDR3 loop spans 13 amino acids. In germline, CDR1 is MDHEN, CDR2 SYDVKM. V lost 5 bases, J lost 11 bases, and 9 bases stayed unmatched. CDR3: CASSPPDRRSQHF. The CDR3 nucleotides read TGTGCCAGCAGTCCGCCGGACAGGAGGTCCCAGCATTTT.

Here the CDR3 reads CASSGGTRGQGFNEQFF. The CDR3 DNA reads as TGTGCCAGTAGTGGGGGAACTCGAGGACAGGGTTTTAACGAGCAGTTCTTC. The chain links TRBV19 to TRBJ2-1, with 8 bases aligning to TRBD1. The CDR3 has 17 residues. The germline gives CDR1 LNHDA, CDR2 SQIVND (reference sequence). The V gene end was trimmed by 5 bases and the J gene end by 10 bases; junction bases not matched to a gene: 19.

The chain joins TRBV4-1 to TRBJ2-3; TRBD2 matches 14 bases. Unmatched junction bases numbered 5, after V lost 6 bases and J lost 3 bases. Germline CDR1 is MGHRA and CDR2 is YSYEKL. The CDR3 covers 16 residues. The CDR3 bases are TGCGCCAGCAGGGGGACTAGCGGGAGTAGTACAGATACGCAGTATTTT. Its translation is CASRGTSGSSTDTQYF.

The CDR3 sequence is CASALAEADTQYF. The CDR3 DNA is TGTGCCAGCGCCCTAGCGGAGGCAGATACGCAGTATTTT. The genes are TRBV2 and TRBJ2-3; 7 bases line up with TRBD2. There are 13 residues in the CDR3. V was pared by 8 bases and J by 4 bases, with 6 bases of the junction left unmatched. Germline CDR1 is SNHLY and CDR2 is FYNNEI.

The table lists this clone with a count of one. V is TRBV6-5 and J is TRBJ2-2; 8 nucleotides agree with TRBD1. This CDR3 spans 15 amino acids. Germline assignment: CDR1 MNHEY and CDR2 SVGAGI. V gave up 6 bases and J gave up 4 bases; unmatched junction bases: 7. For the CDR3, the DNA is TGTGCCAGCAGAACGACAGGGGTTCGCACCGGGGAGCTGTTTTTT. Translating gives CASRTTGVRTGELFF.

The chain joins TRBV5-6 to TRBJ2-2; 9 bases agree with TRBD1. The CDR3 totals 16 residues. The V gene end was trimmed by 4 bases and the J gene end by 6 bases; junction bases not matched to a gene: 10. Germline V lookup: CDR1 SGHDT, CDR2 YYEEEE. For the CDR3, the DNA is TGTGCCAGCAGCCAAATGACAGGGGGAGGATCCGGGGAGCTGTTTTTT. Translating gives CASSQMTGGGSGELFF.

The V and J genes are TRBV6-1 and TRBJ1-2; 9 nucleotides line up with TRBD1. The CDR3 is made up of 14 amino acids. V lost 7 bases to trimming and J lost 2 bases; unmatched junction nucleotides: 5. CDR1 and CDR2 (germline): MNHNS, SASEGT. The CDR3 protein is CASTRDRENYGYTF. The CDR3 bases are TGTGCCAGCACCAGGGACAGGGAGAACTATGGCTACACCTTC.

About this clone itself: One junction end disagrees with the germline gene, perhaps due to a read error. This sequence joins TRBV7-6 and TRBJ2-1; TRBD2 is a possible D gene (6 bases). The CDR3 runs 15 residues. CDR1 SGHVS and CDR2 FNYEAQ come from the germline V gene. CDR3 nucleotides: TGTGCCAGCACCTTAGAAGGCGGGACCTACAATGAGCAGTTCTTC. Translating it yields CASTLEGGTYNEQFF.

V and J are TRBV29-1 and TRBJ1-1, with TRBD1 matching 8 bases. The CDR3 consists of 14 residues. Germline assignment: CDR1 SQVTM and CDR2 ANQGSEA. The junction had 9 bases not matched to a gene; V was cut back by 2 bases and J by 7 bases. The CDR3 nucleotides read TGCAGCGTTGAATTACATCAGGGGGCTAGTGAAGCTTTCTTT. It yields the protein CSVELHQGASEAFF.

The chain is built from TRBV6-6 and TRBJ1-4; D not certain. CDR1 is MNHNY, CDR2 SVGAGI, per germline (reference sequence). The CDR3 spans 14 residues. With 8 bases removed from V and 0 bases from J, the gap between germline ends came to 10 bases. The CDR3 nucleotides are TGTGCCAGCGGCCCTCAGGCAACTAATGAAAAACTGTTTTTT. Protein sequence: CASGPQATNEKLFF.

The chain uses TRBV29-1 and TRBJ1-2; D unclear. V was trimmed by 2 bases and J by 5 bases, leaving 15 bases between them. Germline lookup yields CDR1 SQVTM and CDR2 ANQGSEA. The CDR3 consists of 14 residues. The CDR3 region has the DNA TGCAGCGTTGAAAGGGTAGCAGGCGGGTATGGCTACACCTTC. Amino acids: CSVERVAGGYGYTF.

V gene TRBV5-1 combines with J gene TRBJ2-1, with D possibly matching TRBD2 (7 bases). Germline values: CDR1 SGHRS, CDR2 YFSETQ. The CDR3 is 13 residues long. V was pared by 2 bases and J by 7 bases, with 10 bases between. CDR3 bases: TGCGCCAGCAGCTTCGGGGGGCGGAATGAGCAGTTCTTC. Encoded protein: CASSFGGRNEQFF.

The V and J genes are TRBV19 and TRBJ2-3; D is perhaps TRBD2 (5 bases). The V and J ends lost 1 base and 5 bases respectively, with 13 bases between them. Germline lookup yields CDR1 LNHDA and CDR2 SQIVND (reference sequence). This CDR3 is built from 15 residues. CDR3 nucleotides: TGTGCCAGTAGTATAGGGACTCAACTCCTAGATACGCAGTATTTT. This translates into CASSIGTQLLDTQYF.

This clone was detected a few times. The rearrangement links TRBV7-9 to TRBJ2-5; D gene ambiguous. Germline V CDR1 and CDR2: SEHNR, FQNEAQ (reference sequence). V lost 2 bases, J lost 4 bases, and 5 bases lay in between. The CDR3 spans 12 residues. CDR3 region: CASSLSSETQYF. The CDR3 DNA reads TGTGCCAGCAGCTTATCTTCAGAGACCCAGTACTTC.

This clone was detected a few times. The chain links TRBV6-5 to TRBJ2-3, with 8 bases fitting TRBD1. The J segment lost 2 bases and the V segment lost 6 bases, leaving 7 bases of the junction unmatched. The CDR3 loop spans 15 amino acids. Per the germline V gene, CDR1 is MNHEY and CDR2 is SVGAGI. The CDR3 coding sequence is TGTGCCAGCAGAGAGGACAGGGATTACACAGATACGCAGTATTTT. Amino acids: CASREDRDYTDTQYF.

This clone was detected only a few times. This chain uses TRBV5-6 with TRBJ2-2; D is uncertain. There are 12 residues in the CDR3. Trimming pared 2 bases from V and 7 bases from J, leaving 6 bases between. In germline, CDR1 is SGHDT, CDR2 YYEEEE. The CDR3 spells CASSFTGGELFF. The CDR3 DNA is TGTGCCAGCAGCTTTACGGGCGGGGAGCTGTTTTTT.

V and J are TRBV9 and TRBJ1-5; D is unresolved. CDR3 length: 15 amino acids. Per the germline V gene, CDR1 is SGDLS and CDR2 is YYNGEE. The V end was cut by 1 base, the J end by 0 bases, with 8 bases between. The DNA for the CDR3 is TGTGCCAGCAGCGTATGGCAAGATAGCAATCAGCCCCAGCATTTT. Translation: CASSVWQDSNQPQHF.

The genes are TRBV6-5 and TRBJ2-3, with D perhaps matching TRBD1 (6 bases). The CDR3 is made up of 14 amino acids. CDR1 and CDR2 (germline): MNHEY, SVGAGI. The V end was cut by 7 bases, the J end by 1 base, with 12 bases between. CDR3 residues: CASTVRGGTDTQYF. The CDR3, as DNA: TGTGCCAGCACAGTCAGGGGAGGCACAGATACGCAGTATTTT.

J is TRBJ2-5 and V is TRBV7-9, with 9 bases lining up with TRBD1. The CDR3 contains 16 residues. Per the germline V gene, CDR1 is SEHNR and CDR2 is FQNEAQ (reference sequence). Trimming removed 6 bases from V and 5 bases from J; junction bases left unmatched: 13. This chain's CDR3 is CASRPGQGGFWETQYF. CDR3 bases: TGTGCCAGCAGGCCGGGACAGGGAGGATTTTGGGAGACCCAGTACTTC.

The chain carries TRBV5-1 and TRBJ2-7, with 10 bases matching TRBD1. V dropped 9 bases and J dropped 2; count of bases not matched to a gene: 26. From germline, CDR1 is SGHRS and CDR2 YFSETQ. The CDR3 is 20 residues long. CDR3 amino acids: CANPTGGGPPSPGVPYEQYF. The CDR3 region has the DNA TGCGCCAATCCGACAGGGGGCGGACCCCCTTCCCCCGGTGTGCCCTACGAGCAGTACTTC.

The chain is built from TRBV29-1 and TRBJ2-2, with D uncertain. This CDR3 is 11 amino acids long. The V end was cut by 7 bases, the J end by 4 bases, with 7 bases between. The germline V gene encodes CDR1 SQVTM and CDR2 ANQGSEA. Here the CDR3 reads CSGYSTGELFF. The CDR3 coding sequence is TGCAGCGGATACAGCACCGGGGAGCTGTTTTTT.

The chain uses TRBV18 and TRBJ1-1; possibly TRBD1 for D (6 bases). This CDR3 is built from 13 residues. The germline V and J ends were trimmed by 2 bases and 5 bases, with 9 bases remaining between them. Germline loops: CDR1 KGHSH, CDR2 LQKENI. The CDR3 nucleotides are TGTGCCAGCTCACCAGATAGGGGGACTGAAGCTTTCTTT. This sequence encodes CASSPDRGTEAFF.

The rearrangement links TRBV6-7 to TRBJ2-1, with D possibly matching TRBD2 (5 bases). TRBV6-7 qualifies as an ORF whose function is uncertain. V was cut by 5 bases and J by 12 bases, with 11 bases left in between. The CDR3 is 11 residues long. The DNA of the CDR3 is TGTGCCAGCAGTCAAGAGGGAGTGCAGTTCTTC. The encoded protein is CASSQEGVQFF.

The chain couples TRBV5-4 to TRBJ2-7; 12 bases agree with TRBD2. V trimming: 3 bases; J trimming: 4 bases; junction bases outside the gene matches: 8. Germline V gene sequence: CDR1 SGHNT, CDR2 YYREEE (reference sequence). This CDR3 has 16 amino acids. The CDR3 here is CASSYDPGLAGYEQYF. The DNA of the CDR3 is TGTGCCAGCAGCTATGACCCGGGACTAGCGGGTTACGAGCAGTACTTC.

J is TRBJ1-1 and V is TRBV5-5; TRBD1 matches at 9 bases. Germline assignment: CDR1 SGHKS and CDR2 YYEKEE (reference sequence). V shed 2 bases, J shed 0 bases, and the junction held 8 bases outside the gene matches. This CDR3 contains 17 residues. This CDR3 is CASSFRDRVEMNTEAFF. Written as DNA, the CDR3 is TGTGCCAGCAGCTTCCGGGACAGGGTGGAGATGAACACTGAAGCTTTCTTT.

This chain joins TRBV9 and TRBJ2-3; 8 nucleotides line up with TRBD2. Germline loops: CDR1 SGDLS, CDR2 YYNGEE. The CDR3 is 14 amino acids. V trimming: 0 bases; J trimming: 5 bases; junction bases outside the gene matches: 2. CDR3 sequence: CASSVVGTRDTQYF. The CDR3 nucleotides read TGTGCCAGCAGCGTAGTTGGGACTAGAGATACGCAGTATTTT.

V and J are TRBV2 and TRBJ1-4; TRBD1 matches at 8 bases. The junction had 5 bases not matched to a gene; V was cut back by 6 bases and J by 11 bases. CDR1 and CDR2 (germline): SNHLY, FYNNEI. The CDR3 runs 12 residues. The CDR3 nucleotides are TGTGCCAGCAGGGCGACAGGGGCGAAACTGTTTTTT. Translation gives CASRATGAKLFF.

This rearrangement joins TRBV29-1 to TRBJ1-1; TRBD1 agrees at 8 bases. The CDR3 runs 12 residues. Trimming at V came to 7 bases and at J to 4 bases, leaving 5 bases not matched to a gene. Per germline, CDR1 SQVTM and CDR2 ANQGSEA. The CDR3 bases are TGCAGCGGTGCGACAGGGGTCACTGAAGCTTTCTTT. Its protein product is CSGATGVTEAFF.

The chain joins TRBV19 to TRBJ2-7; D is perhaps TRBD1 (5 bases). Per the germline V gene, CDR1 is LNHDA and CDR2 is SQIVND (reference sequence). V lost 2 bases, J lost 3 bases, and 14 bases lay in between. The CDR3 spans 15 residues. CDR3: CASSIRWGSGYEQYF. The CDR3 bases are TGTGCCAGTAGTATAAGGTGGGGCTCGGGCTACGAGCAGTACTTC.

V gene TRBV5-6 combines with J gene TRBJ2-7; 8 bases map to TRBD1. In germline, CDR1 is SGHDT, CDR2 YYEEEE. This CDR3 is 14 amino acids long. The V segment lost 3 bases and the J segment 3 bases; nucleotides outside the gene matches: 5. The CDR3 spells CASSSGTGIYEQYF. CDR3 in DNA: TGTGCCAGCAGCTCCGGGACAGGTATCTACGAGCAGTACTTC.

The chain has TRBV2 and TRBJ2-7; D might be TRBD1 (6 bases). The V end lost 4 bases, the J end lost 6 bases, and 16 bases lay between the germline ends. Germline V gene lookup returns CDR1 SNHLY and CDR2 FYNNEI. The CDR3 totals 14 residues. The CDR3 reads CASSGTAQGGEQYF. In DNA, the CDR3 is TGTGCCAGCAGTGGGACAGCACAAGGGGGCGAGCAGTACTTC. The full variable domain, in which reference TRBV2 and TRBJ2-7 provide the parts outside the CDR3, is EPEVTQTPSHQVTQMGQEVILRCVPISNHLYFYWYRQILGQKVEFLVSFYNNEISEKSEIFDDQFSVERPDGSNFTLKIRSTKLEDSAMYFCASSGTAQGGEQYFGPGTRLTVT.

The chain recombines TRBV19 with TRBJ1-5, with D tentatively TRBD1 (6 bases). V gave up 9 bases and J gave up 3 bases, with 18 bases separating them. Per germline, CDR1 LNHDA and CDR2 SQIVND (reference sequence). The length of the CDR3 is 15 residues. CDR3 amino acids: CASAKQGAPNQPQHF. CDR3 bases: TGTGCCAGCGCAAAACAGGGAGCGCCCAATCAGCCCCAGCATTTT.